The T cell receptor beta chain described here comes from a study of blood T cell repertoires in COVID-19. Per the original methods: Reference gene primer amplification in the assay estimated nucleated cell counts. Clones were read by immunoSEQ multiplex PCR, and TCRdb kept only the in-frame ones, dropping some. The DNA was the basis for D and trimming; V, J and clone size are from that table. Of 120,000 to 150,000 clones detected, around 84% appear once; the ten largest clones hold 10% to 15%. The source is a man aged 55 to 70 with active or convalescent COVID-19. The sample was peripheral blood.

This CDR3 reads CSASDQLHGVRSPLHF. The CDR3 bases are TGCAGTGCTAGTGACCAACTTCACGGTGTACGCTCACCCCTCCACTTT. This sequence joins TRBV20-1 and TRBJ1-6; D is undetermined. This CDR3 comprises 16 residues. The V end was cut by 3 bases, the J end by 10 bases, with 22 bases between. CDR1 and CDR2 from the germline V gene are DFQATT and SNEGSKA (reference sequence).